One sample yielded the 17 T cell receptor beta chains listed below, sequenced in a study of post-analysis software for immune sequencing data. Findings and caveats of the study: TRBV segments more frequent in patients than in controls numbered several and included TRBV5-6, TRBV5-1 and TRBV20-1.

No antigen has been identified for these receptors. Researchers reported that TCR beta cDNA libraries carried unique molecular identifiers. TCRdb used MiXCR to reprocess the PCR reads, holding one entry per CDR3 protein. The table lists 820,000 or so distinct CDR3 sequences, 53% of them singletons. Input material: blood. These receptors originate from a girl aged 5 to 17 with multiple sclerosis.

The V gene is TRBV15, the J gene TRBJ2-7; TRBD1 is a possible D gene (6 bases). The CDR3 is made up of 15 amino acids. Per the germline V gene, CDR1 is LNHNV and CDR2 is YYDKDF (reference sequence). V was shortened by 1 base and J by 4 bases, with 14 bases between the two germline ends. CDR3 residues: CATSRGVGQRYEQYF. CDR3 nucleotide sequence: TGTGCCACCAGCAGAGGGGTCGGACAGAGATACGAGCAGTACTTC. Looking up the rest from reference TRBV15 and TRBJ2-7 gives the full variable domain: DAMVIQNPRYQVTQFGKPVTLSCSQTLNHNVMYWYQQKSSQAPKLLFHYYDKDFNNEADTPDNFQSRRPNTSFCFLDIRSPGLGDTAMYLCATSRGVGQRYEQYFGPGTRLTVT.

The chain uses TRBV12-3 or TRBV12-4 and TRBJ1-5, with 7 bases that match TRBD1. V lost 6 bases to trimming and J lost 2 bases; unmatched junction nucleotides: 7. This CDR3 is built from 15 residues. As DNA, the CDR3 is TGTGCCAGCAGCAAGGGACAGTTAGGCAATCAGCCCCAGCATTTT. The encoded protein is CASSKGQLGNQPQHF.

This chain connects TRBV4-2 to TRBJ2-7; 7 nucleotides agree with TRBD2. This CDR3 spans 15 amino acids. V was pared by 0 bases and J by 5 bases, with 7 bases of the junction left unmatched. CDR1 and CDR2 (germline): LGHNA, YNFKEQ. CDR3 residues: CASSQEEGGSNEQYF. The CDR3 DNA reads TGTGCCAGCAGCCAAGAGGAGGGCGGGAGCAACGAGCAGTACTTC.

This clonotype came up a few times. V and J are TRBV12-3 or TRBV12-4 and TRBJ2-7; TRBD2 agrees at 7 bases. V shed 5 bases, J shed 9 bases, and the junction held 22 bases outside the gene matches. This CDR3 has 17 residues. CDR3 region: CASSTRTGSSGSSGQYF. CDR3 nucleotide sequence: TGTGCCAGCAGTACCAGAACGGGGAGTAGCGGGTCGTCTGGGCAGTACTTC.

This clonotype showed up just once. The CDR3 region has the DNA TGTGCCAGCAGTGGATGGACAGCTACCTACGAGCAGTACTTC. It codes for CASSGWTATYEQYF. The V gene is TRBV25-1, the J gene TRBJ2-7, with D possibly matching TRBD1 (6 bases). With 4 bases removed from V and 2 bases from J, the gap between germline ends came to 12 bases. Germline loops: CDR1 MGHDK, CDR2 SYGVNS. This CDR3 is built from 14 residues.

The genes are TRBV7-9 and TRBJ2-1; D is possibly TRBD2 (5 bases). V was pared by 5 bases and J by 4 bases, with 15 bases between. The germline V gene encodes CDR1 SEHNR and CDR2 FQNEAQ (reference sequence). There are 15 residues in the CDR3. Here the CDR3 reads CASSTSSNYYNEQFF. The CDR3 DNA sequence: TGTGCCAGCAGCACCTCTAGCAACTATTACAATGAGCAGTTCTTC. The full variable domain, with the rest looked up from reference TRBV7-9 and TRBJ2-1, is DTGVSQNPRHKITKRGQNVTFRCDPISEHNRLYWYRQTLGQGPEFLTYFQNEAQLEKSRLLSDRFSAERPKGSFSTLEIQRTEQGDSAMYLCASSTSSNYYNEQFFGPGTRLTVL.

The J gene is TRBJ1-5, the V gene TRBV4-1; maybe TRBD1 (6 bases). The CDR3 totals 15 residues. Between the trimmed V and J ends, which lost 0 bases and 6 bases, there was a span of 12 bases. CDR1 is MGHRA and CDR2 is YSYEKL in the germline V gene. CDR3 bases: TGCGCCAGCAGCCAAGATTACAGGGAGGGTCAGCCCCAGCATTTT. Protein product: CASSQDYREGQPQHF.

This chain uses TRBV7-2 with TRBJ2-1, with TRBD2 as a possible D gene (5 bases). Germline CDR1 SGHTA, CDR2 FQGNSA. This CDR3 comprises 14 residues. Trimming removed 0 bases at V and 7 bases at J, with 10 bases between. CDR3 region: CASSLAGSRNEQFF. The CDR3 DNA sequence: TGTGCCAGCAGCTTAGCGGGGAGTCGAAATGAGCAGTTCTTC.

The V gene is TRBV29-1, the J gene TRBJ2-1, with unresolved D. This CDR3 spans 14 amino acids. Germline loops: CDR1 SQVTM, CDR2 ANQGSEA. The V gene lost 5 bases and the J gene lost 6 bases, with 17 bases spanning the gap. This CDR3 reads CSVSDGLFRNEQFF. For the CDR3, the DNA is TGCAGCGTTTCAGACGGGCTCTTCCGCAATGAGCAGTTCTTC.

The chain links TRBV29-1 to TRBJ2-1; TRBD2 agrees at 11 bases. Germline assignment: CDR1 SQVTM and CDR2 ANQGSEA. With V trimmed by 5 bases and J by 8 bases, 5 bases remained unmatched. The CDR3 sequence is 13 residues long. CDR3 sequence reads: CSVLTSGSDEQFF. CDR3 bases: TGCAGCGTTCTCACTAGCGGGAGCGATGAGCAGTTCTTC.

Comment on this clonotype: Germline and junction disagree at one end, which may indicate a read error. The chain is built from TRBV7-9 and TRBJ2-3; 8 bases are shared with TRBD1. Germline V CDR1 and CDR2: SEHNR, FQNEAQ (reference sequence). The CDR3 loop spans 12 amino acids. The CDR3 coding sequence is TGTGCCGGCAGCCAACGGGACAGGCAACAGTATTTT. Translated: CAGSQRDRQQYF.

This clonotype was detected only a few times. The chain links TRBV29-1 to TRBJ2-1; 8 nucleotides agree with TRBD2. Germline loops: CDR1 SQVTM, CDR2 ANQGSEA. The length of the CDR3 is 16 residues. V dropped 0 bases and J dropped 3; count of bases not matched to a gene: 7. CDR3 sequence (DNA): TGCAGCGTTGAAGATATAGGCGGGGGGCTCTACAATGAGCAGTTCTTC. It specifies CSVEDIGGGLYNEQFF.

This clonotype was recorded a few times. The chain uses TRBV29-1 and TRBJ2-5; 7 bases map to TRBD1. There are 13 residues in the CDR3. V was clipped by 6 bases and J by 4 bases; unmatched bases: 8. Per germline, CDR1 SQVTM and CDR2 ANQGSEA. CDR3 DNA sequence: TGCAGCGTGGGCCTTCGGGACAGAGAGACCCAGTACTTC. Translated: CSVGLRDRETQYF.

This chain connects TRBV7-3 to TRBJ1-1; D perhaps matches TRBD1 (6 bases). The CDR3 is made up of 17 amino acids. V was cut by 2 bases and J by 4 bases, with 20 bases left in between. The V gene's germline CDR1 is SGHTA and CDR2 FQGTGA. This chain's CDR3 is CASSLGGDGVLSTEAFF. The CDR3 nucleotides are TGTGCCAGCAGCTTAGGGGGCGATGGGGTTCTGAGCACTGAAGCTTTCTTT.

The chain is built from TRBV29-1 and TRBJ1-2, with 7 bases fitting TRBD1. V lost 7 bases to trimming and J lost 6 bases; unmatched junction nucleotides: 2. The CDR3 sequence is 10 residues long. CDR1 is SQVTM and CDR2 is ANQGSEA in the germline V gene. CDR3 in DNA: TGCAGCGGGGGGACAGATGGCTACACCTTC. This gives the protein CSGGTDGYTF. Full variable domain (rest looked up from reference TRBV29-1 and TRBJ1-2): SAVISQKPSRDICQRGTSLTIQCQVDSQVTMMFWYRQQPGQSLTLIATANQGSEATYESGFVIDKFPISRPNLTFSTLTVSNMSPEDSSIYLCSGGTDGYTFGSGTRLTVV.

The chain uses TRBV5-1 and TRBJ2-3; perhaps TRBD1 as D (6 bases). In germline, CDR1 is SGHRS, CDR2 YFSETQ. Deletions cut 2 bases from V and 5 bases from J, with 12 bases between. The CDR3 contains 14 residues. CDR3 in amino acids: CASSFYRVQDTQYF. The CDR3 DNA is TGCGCCAGCAGCTTCTACAGGGTGCAAGATACGCAGTATTTT.

The V and J genes are TRBV29-1 and TRBJ2-5; D ambiguous. This CDR3 has 10 residues. CDR1 and CDR2 from the germline V gene are SQVTM and ANQGSEA. The CDR3 region is CSFYLETQYF. DNA of the CDR3: TGCAGTTTTTATTTGGAGACCCAGTACTTC.